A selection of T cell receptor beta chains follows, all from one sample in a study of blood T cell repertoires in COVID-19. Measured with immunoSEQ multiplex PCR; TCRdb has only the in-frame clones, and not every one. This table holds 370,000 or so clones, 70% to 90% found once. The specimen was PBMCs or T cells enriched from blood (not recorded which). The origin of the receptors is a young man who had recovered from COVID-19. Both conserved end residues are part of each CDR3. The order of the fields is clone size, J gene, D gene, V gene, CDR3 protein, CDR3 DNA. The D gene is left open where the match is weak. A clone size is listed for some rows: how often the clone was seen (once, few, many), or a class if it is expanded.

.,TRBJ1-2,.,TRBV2,CASSGPDGGRGFYGYTF,TGTGCCAGCAGTGGACCCGACGGGGGGCGAGGATTCTATGGCTACACCTTC
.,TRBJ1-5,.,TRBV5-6,CASSYISGNQPQHF,TGTGCCAGCAGCTATATCTCAGGGAATCAGCCCCAGCATTTT
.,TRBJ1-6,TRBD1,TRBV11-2,CASSLGQGRSPLHF,TGTGCCAGCAGCCTCGGACAGGGGAGGTCACCCCTCCACTTT
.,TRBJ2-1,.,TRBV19,CASKPRPHRGRDNEQFF,TGTGCCAGTAAGCCCCGCCCGCACAGGGGGAGGGATAATGAGCAGTTCTTC
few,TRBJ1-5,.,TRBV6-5,CACRGGRGQPQHF,TGTGCCTGTCGCGGGGGGAGGGGGCAGCCCCAGCATTTT
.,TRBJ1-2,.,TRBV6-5,CASSSTLPGYGYTF,TGTGCCAGCAGTTCAACCCTCCCAGGCTATGGCTACACCTTC
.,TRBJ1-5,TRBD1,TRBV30,CAWSTQGAGQPQHF,TGTGCCTGGAGTACCCAGGGGGCAGGGCAGCCCCAGCATTTT
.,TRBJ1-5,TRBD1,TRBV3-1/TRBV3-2,CASSQVGGQGNQPQHF,TGTGCCAGCAGCCAAGTGGGGGGACAGGGTAATCAGCCCCAGCATTTT
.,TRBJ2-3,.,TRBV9,CASSVGGGEQYF,TGTGCCAGCAGCGTAGGGGGCGGGGAGCAGTATTTT
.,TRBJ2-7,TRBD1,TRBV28,CASSLGTVPDEQYF,TGTGCCAGCAGTCTCGGGACAGTCCCCGACGAGCAGTACTTC
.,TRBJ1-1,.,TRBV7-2,CASSLASGGITEAFF,TGTGCCAGCAGCTTAGCCTCGGGGGGCATCACTGAAGCTTTCTTT
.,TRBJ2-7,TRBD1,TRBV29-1,CSVRQGGANEQYF,TGCAGCGTCCGACAGGGGGGGGCTAACGAGCAGTACTTC
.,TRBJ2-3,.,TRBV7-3,CASSFLGGTDTQYF,TGTGCCAGCAGCTTCTTAGGAGGCACAGATACGCAGTATTTT
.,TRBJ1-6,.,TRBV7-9,CASSPLVESSYNSPLHF,TGTGCCAGCAGCCCCTTAGTGGAGAGCTCCTATAATTCACCCCTCCACTTT
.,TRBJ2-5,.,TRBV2,CASSIIETQYF,TGTGCCAGCAGTATTATAGAGACCCAGTACTTC
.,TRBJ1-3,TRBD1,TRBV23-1,CASSRGQGSGNTIYF,TGCGCCAGCAGTCGGGGACAGGGCTCTGGAAACACCATATATTTT
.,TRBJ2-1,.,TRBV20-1,CSVASYNEQFF,TGCAGTGTAGCCTCCTACAATGAGCAGTTCTTC
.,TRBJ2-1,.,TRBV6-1,CASSELRDYYNEQFF,TGTGCCAGCAGTGAATTACGAGACTACTACAATGAGCAGTTCTTC
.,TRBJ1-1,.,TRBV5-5,CASSTDGMNTEAFF,TGTGCCAGCAGCACGGACGGGATGAACACTGAAGCTTTCTTT
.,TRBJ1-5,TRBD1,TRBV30,CAWSLLGQQNQPQHF,TGTGCCTGGAGCCTATTGGGACAGCAAAATCAGCCCCAGCATTTT
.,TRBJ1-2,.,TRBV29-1,CSVEWGQFYGYTF,TGCAGCGTTGAATGGGGGCAGTTCTATGGCTACACCTTC
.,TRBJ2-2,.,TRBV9,CASRPSDRNTGELFF,TGTGCCAGCAGACCGAGCGACAGGAACACCGGGGAGCTGTTTTTT
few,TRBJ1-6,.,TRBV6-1,CASSESGQGGTLHF,TGTGCCAGCAGTGAAAGTGGGCAGGGAGGCACCCTCCACTTT
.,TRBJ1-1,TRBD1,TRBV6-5,CASNRDRLNTEAFF,TGTGCCAGCAACCGGGACAGACTGAACACTGAAGCTTTCTTT
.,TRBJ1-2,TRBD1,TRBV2,CASSEYRGNYGYTF,TGTGCCAGCAGTGAGTACAGGGGTAACTATGGCTACACCTTC
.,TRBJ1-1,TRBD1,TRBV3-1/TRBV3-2,CASSPQTGWNAEAFF,TGTGCCAGCAGCCCTCAGACAGGGTGGAATGCTGAAGCTTTCTTT
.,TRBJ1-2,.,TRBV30,CAWRAGTVDGYTF,TGTGCCTGGAGAGCGGGCACAGTGGATGGCTACACCTTC